One sample yielded the 9 T cell receptor beta chains listed below, sequenced in a study of T-cell memory formation after mild COVID-19. Each CDR3 protein gets one entry after TCRdb re-called the 5' RACE reads with MiXCR. The sample carries 190,000 or so distinct CDR3 sequences, 20% to 25% recorded once. Sequenced material: PBMCs or a T cell subset sorted from them (not recorded which). The receptors here all came from an adult woman who had mild COVID-19 (a few samples of this study predate the infection). Cell type and time point are not known.

This clonotype was counted only a few times. This chain uses TRBV11-2 with TRBJ1-4; tentatively, D is TRBD1 (5 bases). V gave up 6 bases and J gave up 7 bases, with 15 bases separating them. CDR3 length: 14 amino acids. CDR1 and CDR2 from the germline V gene are SGHAT and FQNNGV. CDR3: CASSSSGLGEKLFF. CDR3 nucleotide sequence: TGTGCCAGCAGTTCTTCAGGGTTGGGTGAAAAACTGTTTTTT.

This clonotype was recorded a few times. The V and J genes are TRBV5-1 and TRBJ1-1, with D unclear. Germline V CDR1 and CDR2: SGHRS, YFSETQ. The CDR3 has 14 amino acids. The V end was cut by 3 bases, the J end by 0 bases, with 9 bases between. The CDR3 loop is CASSYEDVNTEAFF. The CDR3 nucleotides are TGCGCCAGCAGCTATGAGGACGTGAACACTGAAGCTTTCTTT.

The CDR3 spells CASSLFDRSGTQYF. CDR3 DNA sequence: TGTGCCAGCAGTTTATTCGACAGGTCCGGGACCCAGTACTTC. The gene calls are TRBV27 and TRBJ2-5; D is possibly TRBD1 (6 bases). From germline, CDR1 is MNHEY and CDR2 SMNVEV (reference sequence). Trimming stripped 1 base from V and 7 bases from J, with 13 bases between. This CDR3 spans 14 amino acids.

This clonotype was seen more than once but under ten times. The V gene is TRBV20-1, the J gene TRBJ2-1, with 9 bases lining up with TRBD1. V dropped 6 bases and J dropped 0; count of bases not matched to a gene: 6. CDR1 DFQATT and CDR2 SNEGSKA come from the germline V gene (reference sequence). The CDR3 sequence is 15 residues long. CDR3 loop: CSAPRQGGSYNEQFF. CDR3 in DNA: TGCAGTGCCCCCAGACAGGGGGGCTCCTACAATGAGCAGTTCTTC.

The chain employs TRBV5-5 and TRBJ2-2; maybe TRBD1 (6 bases). CDR3 size: 18 residues. Trimming took 4 bases from V and 6 from J, leaving 25 bases between them. CDR1 is SGHKS and CDR2 is YYEKEE in the germline V gene (reference sequence). This chain's CDR3 is CASSHGQFPQHEPGELFF. In nucleotides, the CDR3 is TGTGCCAGCAGCCACGGACAGTTCCCCCAACATGAACCCGGGGAGCTGTTTTTT.

V usage is TRBV12-3 or TRBV12-4 and J usage is TRBJ2-5; TRBD1 agrees at 7 bases. The CDR3 totals 11 residues. V was pared by 5 bases and J by 9 bases, with 3 bases of the junction left unmatched. The CDR3 sequence is CASSQTGSQYF. The CDR3, as DNA: TGTGCCAGCAGTCAGACAGGGTCCCAGTACTTC.

V gene TRBV20-1 combines with J gene TRBJ2-7; a possible D gene is TRBD1 (6 bases). From germline, CDR1 is DFQATT and CDR2 SNEGSKA (reference sequence). The CDR3 is 14 residues long. Deletions cut 4 bases from V and 0 bases from J, with 13 bases between. CDR3 loop: CSAITGHNSYEQYF. The CDR3 DNA reads TGCAGTGCTATCACAGGGCACAACTCCTACGAGCAGTACTTC.

This clonotype came up a few times. This rearrangement joins TRBV20-1 to TRBJ2-7, with D maybe TRBD2 (6 bases). Germline loops: CDR1 DFQATT, CDR2 SNEGSKA (reference sequence). Deletions cut 1 base from V and 4 bases from J, with 11 bases between. This CDR3 has 13 amino acids. This chain's CDR3 is CSARAPAGYEQYF. As DNA, the CDR3 is TGCAGTGCTAGAGCCCCGGCGGGGTACGAGCAGTACTTC.

The chain employs TRBV7-8 and TRBJ2-1; 15 bases fit TRBD2. V lost 8 bases to trimming and J lost 7 bases; unmatched junction nucleotides: 6. Germline CDR1 is SGHVS and CDR2 is FQNEAQ. There are 15 residues in the CDR3. CDR3 DNA sequence: TGTGCCAGCGGCGGACTAGCGGGGGGGTTAAATGAGCAGTTCTTC. Translated, it gives CASGGLAGGLNEQFF.